This T cell receptor beta chain emerged from a study of neurological immune-mediated disorders. The table lists this clonotype with many counts. V was clipped by 4 bases and J by 1 base, with 10 bases between them. CDR1 SGDLS and CDR2 YYNGEE come from the germline V gene. This CDR3 has 14 residues. A single record per CDR3 protein comes from TCRdb applying MiXCR to the 5' RACE reads. The table shows tens of thousands of distinct CDR3 sequences, with about 7% occurring only once. Material for sequencing was PBMCs. V usage is TRBV9 and J usage is TRBJ2-3; the D is unclear. The source is a middle-aged woman in good health. The chain's CDR3 is CASSTPGGTDTQYF. CDR3 DNA sequence: TGTGCCAGCAGCACCCCAGGAGGCACAGATACGCAGTATTTT.